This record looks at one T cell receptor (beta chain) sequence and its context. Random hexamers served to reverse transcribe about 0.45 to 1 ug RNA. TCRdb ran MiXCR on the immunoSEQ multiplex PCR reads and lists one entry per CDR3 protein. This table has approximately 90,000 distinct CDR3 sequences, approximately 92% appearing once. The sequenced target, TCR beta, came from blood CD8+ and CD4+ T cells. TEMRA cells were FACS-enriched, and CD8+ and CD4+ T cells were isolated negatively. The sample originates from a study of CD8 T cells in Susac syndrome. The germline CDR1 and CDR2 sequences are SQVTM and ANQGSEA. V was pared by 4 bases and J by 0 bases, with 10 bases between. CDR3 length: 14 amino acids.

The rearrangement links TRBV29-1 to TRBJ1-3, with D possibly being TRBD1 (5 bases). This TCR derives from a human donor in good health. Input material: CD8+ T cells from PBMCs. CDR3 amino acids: CSVVDKSSGNTIYF. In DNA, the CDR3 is TGCAGCGTTGTGGACAAGAGCTCTGGAAACACCATATATTTT. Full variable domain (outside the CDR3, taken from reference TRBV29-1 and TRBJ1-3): SAVISQKPSRDICQRGTSLTIQCQVDSQVTMMFWYRQQPGQSLTLIATANQGSEATYESGFVIDKFPISRPNLTFSTLTVSNMSPEDSSIYLCSVVDKSSGNTIYFGEGSWLTVV.